Sequencing of this T cell receptor beta chain was carried out in a study of T cell responses to AZD1222 COVID-19 vaccine (dated by TCRdb to about 2021). Study-wide context: A total of 233 trial participants underwent TCR sequencing, of whom some 210 received two doses of AZD1222 and 26 received two doses of the MenACWY control vaccine. Trial participants were enrolled by age into 18-55, 56-69 and 70-plus year subgroups, with approximately 150, 28 and 58 TCR-sequenced participants respectively. Broader findings and caveats from the paper: In the small 56-69-year group, the increase in depth fell short of significance, most likely because of low power. Because no day 14 peak-response samples were available, repertoires were characterized only after the peak T cell response. Nearly half of unique spike-specific TCRs reportedly recognized epitopes outside regions mutated in the B.1.351 and B.1.1.7 variants. The vaccine-associated CD4 TCRs covered the entire spike protein, and the dominant responses fell in regions 160-218 and 743-854. Only a handful of AZD1222 recipients were SARS-CoV-2 seropositive at baseline, limiting conclusions about previously exposed vaccinees. After two AZD1222 doses, both the breadth and the depth of spike-specific TCRs were significantly higher than at day 0 and than in MenACWY recipients. Participants were mostly white British, with more females than males. The authors suggested clonal diversity may have been underestimated.

The CDR3 regions of human TCRbeta chains were subjected to immunosequencing. Under the source paper's analysis protocol: Repertoire TCRs were checked for matches against a reference library of SARS-CoV-2-specific TCRs that had been generated using the MIRA antigen-specificity platform. Breadth was defined as the fraction of unique TCRs that were SARS-CoV-2-associated, and depth was defined as the fraction of total T cells that were SARS-CoV-2-associated. Using the MIRA data, every spike-specific TCR was mapped to the spike region that the TCR reacted to and assigned to either a CD4 or a CD8 class. Log10-transformed breadth and depth values were compared by one-way ANOVA with Sidak's multiple comparisons tests. TCRdb re-hosts the immuneACCESS table, in-frame sequences only. Its copies lack some clones; in the studies checked, an unresolved V gene accounts for under half of them, and the cause for the rest is not known. From that table come the V and J calls and clone size; the DNA was used to work out D and trimming. This sample gives about 120,000 clones in total; more than 80% of them show up just once. Of the sample, 4% to 4.5% is held by the ten largest clones.

The germline V gene provides CDR1 MDHEN and CDR2 SYDVKM. V is cut by 6 bases and J by 4 bases, and the space between the germline ends is 15 bases. Inclusive of the bounding cysteine and phenylalanine, the CDR3 is 14 residues long. Kept here is only the CDR3 DNA, which spans 42 bases and is read in frame from base 1. This specimen's time point label, interpreted: about 28 days (+/-7) after the second vaccine dose. The label giving this sample's treatment or condition can be read as: meningococcal conjugate vaccine given as trial control. The vaccinee samples were drawn from two UK trials, COV001 and COV002, one of which was a single-blind randomized controlled phase 2/3 trial testing AZD1222 (ChAdOx1 nCoV-19) in healthy adults. For TCRbeta chain sequencing, PBMC samples were collected from trial participants at day 0 and at day 28 after the second dose. In the case of this clone: No antigen is known for it. Base qualities are not provided; no much larger clone lies one nucleotide away.

The TCR originated in an adult who received the MenACWY meningococcal vaccine as a control. The rearrangement joined TRBV28 to TRBJ1-2; no D gene is confidently identified. Sequences were derived from peripheral blood, sampled 28 days after the second dose of the MenACWY control vaccine. The DNA is as follows: TGTGCCAGCAGGGCGGCAGTCCTGGCCTATGGCTACACCTTC. Its translation is CASRAAVLAYGYTF.